Listed here is a single T cell receptor beta chain. What antigen it recognizes has not been identified. The sample holds no much larger clone one base away, and base qualities are not on file. The data were taken from a study of OX40 agonist ivuxolimab in advanced cancers. In terms of the full investigation: Ivuxolimab was an agonistic, fully human IgG2 monoclonal antibody directed against OX40 (CD134), a costimulatory receptor. Intravenous ivuxolimab was administered to patients every 2 weeks at six dose levels: 0.01, 0.1, 0.3, 1.5, 3 and 10 mg/kg. Of the approximately 50 dose-escalation patients, hepatocellular carcinoma was present in 19, melanoma in about 15, renal cell carcinoma in 9 and head and neck cancer in 9. The dose-escalation cohort was over 70% male with a mean age of roughly 62 years, ranging from roughly 23 to 79. Patients were allowed to have had prior anti-PD-1, anti-PD-L1 or anti-CTLA-4 therapy, and 30% to 50% of the dose-escalation patients had previously received checkpoint inhibitors. Partial responses occurred in three dose-escalation patients, of whom one had hepatocellular carcinoma and two had cutaneous melanoma. The purpose of peripheral TCRbeta sequencing was to test whether ivuxolimab changed TCR sequence diversity and led to clonal T-cell expansion. The monotherapy dose-escalation portion (N of about 50 patients) of the phase I ivuxolimab trial is reported in the paper.

Patients with autoimmune disease history or receiving systemic immunosuppression were excluded from the trial. Peripheral blood for TCR sequencing was collected from all dose cohorts at baseline, on cycle 4 day 1, and on cycle 7 day 1. Samples came from an open-label, multicenter, first-in-human phase I dose-escalation trial of ivuxolimab. Adults with locally advanced or metastatic head and neck squamous cell, hepatocellular, melanoma or renal cell carcinoma were enrolled in the trial. Before TCR sequencing, CD4+ T cells and CD8+ T cells were sorted from peripheral blood as separate populations. Broad study findings and their caveats: At doses of 0.1 to 3.0 mg/kg, clonal expansion of both CD4+ and CD8+ blood T cells was observed from baseline to week 6. Antigen specificity was not determined for the clonally expanded peripheral T cells. After ivuxolimab, expanded clones were on average more numerous among CD8+ T cells than among CD4+ T cells. In partial responders in the 0.1-3.0 mg/kg groups, normalized peripheral clonal expansion was found to be among the lowest, especially among CD8+ T cells. Low levels of normalized T-cell clonal expansion were also seen in some patients who did not respond.

Genomic DNA was extracted from sorted cells for sequencing of the TCRbeta CDR3 region. The immunoSEQ Assay was used to sequence the TCRbeta CDR3 regions. TCRdb re-hosts the immuneACCESS table, in-frame sequences only. Its copies lack some clones; in the studies checked, an unresolved V gene accounts for under half of them, and the cause for the rest is not known. The table for this sample lists roughly 62,000 clones; around 86% of them were counted only once. The ten biggest clones cover 2.6% of the sample. This TCR derives from an adult with an advanced solid tumor such as melanoma, head and neck, liver or kidney cancer. Sequencing was performed on CD4+ or CD8+ T cells sorted from blood, taken in a trial of the OX40 agonist ivuxolimab.

The CDR3 reads CASSFSGAGAGELFF. The base sequence is TGTGCCAGCAGTTTTTCGGGGGCAGGTGCCGGGGAGCTGTTTTTT. The V and J genes are TRBV5-8 and TRBJ2-2; the D element might be TRBD1 or TRBD2, as each aligns at 6 bases. CDR1 and CDR2 (SGHTS, YDEGEE) derive from the germline V gene. The CDR3 sequence holds 15 residues, the cysteine and phenylalanine included. Only the CDR3 portion is preserved as DNA: 45 bases, with reading frame beginning at the first base. V lost 5 bases and J lost 6 bases; the stretch between them is 17 bases long.